Below are 5 T cell receptor beta chains sequenced from a single sample in a study of blood T cell repertoires in COVID-19. The method was immunoSEQ multiplex PCR; TCRdb's version includes in-frame clones alone and lacks a portion of them. This table has 220,000 or so clones, about 78% appearing once. Input material: peripheral blood. All receptors derive from a woman aged 70 to 79 with acute or convalescent COVID-19.

This clone came up many times. The V and J genes are TRBV6-5 and TRBJ2-7, with a tentative D call TRBD1 (6 bases). This CDR3 contains 12 residues. The V gene's germline CDR1 is MNHEY and CDR2 SVGAGI. The V end lost 8 bases, the J end lost 2 bases, and 10 bases lay between the germline ends. The chain's CDR3 is CASDRLPYEQYF. In DNA form, the CDR3 reads TGTGCCAGCGACAGGCTTCCCTACGAGCAGTACTTC.

For this clone: The same CDR3 arises from other DNA sequences in this sample as well. CDR3 DNA: TGCGCCAGCAGCTTTACAGGTTCCTACGAGCAGTACTTC. Translated: CASSFTGSYEQYF. This rearrangement joins TRBV5-1 to TRBJ2-7; possible D gene TRBD1, 5 bases. The CDR3 extends over 13 amino acids. Germline V gives CDR1 SGHRS, CDR2 YFSETQ. V was cut by 2 bases and J by 1 base, with 7 bases left in between.

The J gene is TRBJ1-2, the V gene TRBV7-8; TRBD1 agrees at 10 bases. V lost 5 bases and J lost 8; bases outside the gene matches: 5. The CDR3 loop spans 13 amino acids. The germline gives CDR1 SGHVS, CDR2 FQNEAQ. The CDR3 protein is CASSQDRGIGYTF. CDR3 bases: TGTGCCAGCAGCCAGGACAGGGGGATCGGCTACACCTTC.

The J gene is TRBJ1-4, the V gene TRBV19; tentative D call: TRBD1 (5 bases). The CDR3 has 14 residues. Germline V gene lookup returns CDR1 LNHDA and CDR2 SQIVND (reference sequence). V was clipped by 5 bases and J by 4 bases, with 11 bases between them. The CDR3 here is CASSLDRNNEKLFF. The DNA of the CDR3 is TGTGCCAGTAGTCTTGACAGAAATAATGAAAAACTGTTTTTT.

This chain joins TRBV5-5 and TRBJ2-5; 9 nucleotides agree with TRBD1. The V segment lost 0 bases and the J segment 5 bases; nucleotides outside the gene matches: 11. The germline CDR1 and CDR2 sequences are SGHKS and YYEKEE (reference sequence). This CDR3 region has 17 residues. The CDR3 loop is CASSLATGGRTGETQYF. Written as DNA, the CDR3 is TGTGCCAGCAGCTTGGCGACAGGGGGTAGAACCGGGGAGACCCAGTACTTC.